This TCR beta chain was observed in a study of blood T cell repertoires in COVID-19. Assay: immunoSEQ multiplex PCR; the TCRdb copy retains only in-frame clones and omits some. Of approximately 270,000 clones detected, 70% to 90% appear once; the ten largest clones hold around 1.7%. The CDR3 is 16 residues long. V shed 2 bases and J shed 0 bases, with 11 bases lying between them. Germline-derived CDR1 and CDR2 are SGHTA and FQGNSA. The genes are TRBV7-2 and TRBJ1-3; D may be TRBD1 (5 bases). The sequence derives from a middle-aged man who had recovered from COVID-19. The sequenced material came from PBMCs or T cells enriched from blood (not recorded which). CDR3 sequence (DNA): TGTGCCAGCAGCTTATCGGGGGGGTACTCTGGAAACACCATATATTTT. This codes for CASSLSGGYSGNTIYF. Complete variable domain (other parts from reference TRBV7-2 and TRBJ1-3): GAGVSQSPSNKVTEKGKDVELRCDPISGHTALYWYRQSLGQGLEFLIYFQGNSAPDKSGLPSDRFSAERTGGSVSTLTIQRTQQEDSAVYLCASSLSGGYSGNTIYFGEGSWLTVV.